These 31 T cell receptor beta chains were all obtained from the same sample, sequenced in a study of OX40 agonist ivuxolimab in advanced cancers. Repertoires were generated with immunoSEQ multiplex PCR, while TCRdb's copy carries only in-frame clones and drops some. The data contain over 40,000 clones, about nine tenths of them singletons. This specimen was CD4+ or CD8+ T cells sorted from blood, taken in a trial of the OX40 agonist ivuxolimab. These receptors came from an adult with an advanced solid tumor such as melanoma, head and neck, liver or kidney cancer.

The chain links TRBV6-6 to TRBJ1-1, with 7 bases that match TRBD1. The V gene's germline CDR1 is MNHNY and CDR2 SVGAGI (reference sequence). The CDR3 consists of 16 residues. The ends lost 2 bases at V and 1 base at J; junction bases unmatched: 7. The CDR3 sequence: CASSYGQGGWNTEAFF. CDR3 sequence (DNA): TGTGCCAGCAGTTACGGGCAGGGGGGCTGGAACACTGAAGCTTTCTTT.

The CDR3 sequence is CASSGQREQGTGELFF. CDR3 in DNA: TGTGCCAGCAGCGGACAGCGGGAACAGGGCACCGGGGAGCTGTTTTTT. This chain uses TRBV9 with TRBJ2-2; D might be TRBD2 (7 bases). Trimming left V 3 bases short and J 4 bases short, with 16 bases between. From germline, CDR1 is SGDLS and CDR2 YYNGEE. CDR3 length equals 16 residues.

The V gene is TRBV7-3, the J gene TRBJ1-5; D remains ambiguous. Deletions cut 5 bases from V and 5 bases from J, with 19 bases between. This CDR3 spans 16 amino acids. CDR1 and CDR2 (germline): SGHTA, FQGTGA. The CDR3, as DNA: TGTGCCAGCAGCCTAGACCGGGAGCTAGAGGATCAGCCCCAGCATTTT. As protein: CASSLDRELEDQPQHF.

The chain carries TRBV5-8 and TRBJ2-1; D perhaps matches TRBD1 (5 bases). With 0 bases removed from V and 2 bases from J, the gap between germline ends came to 9 bases. The germline V gene encodes CDR1 SGHTS and CDR2 YDEGEE. CDR3 size: 15 residues. The CDR3, as DNA: TGTGCCAGCAGCTTGGCGCAGGGCGCCTACAATGAGCAGTTCTTC. This gives the protein CASSLAQGAYNEQFF.

V is TRBV30 and J is TRBJ2-1, with D possibly matching TRBD2 (6 bases). This CDR3 spans 16 amino acids. Germline loops: CDR1 GTSNPN, CDR2 SVGIG (reference sequence). V was pared by 0 bases and J by 9 bases, with 21 bases between. CDR3 sequence reads: CAWSVSVAARYGEQFF. The CDR3 DNA is TGTGCCTGGAGTGTAAGTGTAGCGGCCAGGTATGGTGAGCAGTTCTTC.

The chain recombines TRBV4-1 with TRBJ2-1; 10 bases align to TRBD2. The V segment lost 4 bases and the J segment 7 bases; nucleotides outside the gene matches: 7. Germline V lookup: CDR1 MGHRA, CDR2 YSYEKL. This CDR3 region has 15 residues. The CDR3 DNA reads as TGCGCCAGCAGCCCCTCAGCGGGAGGGTGGAATGAGCAGTTCTTC. Encoded protein: CASSPSAGGWNEQFF.

The J gene is TRBJ2-2, the V gene TRBV5-1, with TRBD2 identical over 9 bases. The V gene's germline CDR1 is SGHRS and CDR2 YFSETQ. The V gene end was trimmed by 0 bases and the J gene end by 3 bases; junction bases not matched to a gene: 6. The CDR3 has 17 residues. CDR3 region: CASSLDPSGDYTGELFF. CDR3 DNA: TGCGCCAGCAGCTTGGATCCTAGCGGGGACTACACCGGGGAGCTGTTTTTT.

The genes are TRBV7-6 and TRBJ2-3; D is perhaps TRBD2 (5 bases). V was clipped by 2 bases and J by 5 bases, with 11 bases between them. This CDR3 is 14 amino acids long. Germline V gives CDR1 SGHVS, CDR2 FNYEAQ. Here the CDR3 DNA reads TGTGCCAGCAGCTTACGGACTTCCGGAGATACGCAGTATTTT. This translates into CASSLRTSGDTQYF.

As concerns this clone: Other DNA sequences from this sample encode an identical CDR3 as well. V usage is TRBV9 and J usage is TRBJ2-7, with D possibly matching TRBD2 (6 bases). The CDR3 extends over 14 amino acids. Trimming took 0 bases from V and 0 from J, leaving 7 bases between them. Germline CDR1 and CDR2: SGDLS and YYNGEE. The CDR3: CASSVGGDSYEQYF. In nucleotides, the CDR3 is TGTGCCAGCAGCGTAGGGGGGGACTCCTACGAGCAGTACTTC.

The chain couples TRBV11-3 to TRBJ2-1; D is uncertain. This CDR3 spans 11 amino acids. In germline, CDR1 is SGHNT, CDR2 YENEEA. V was pared by 4 bases and J by 14 bases, with 12 bases between. CDR3 in DNA: TGTGCCAGCAGCTCTAGACATATGGAGTTCTTC. This sequence encodes CASSSRHMEFF. Variable domain in full (rest from reference TRBV11-3 and TRBJ2-1): EAGVVQSPRYKIIEKKQPVAFWCNPISGHNTLYWYLQNLGQGPELLIRYENEEAVDDSQLPKDRFSAERLKGVDSTLKIQPAELGDSAVYLCASSSRHMEFFGPGTRLTVL.

The V and J genes are TRBV29-1 and TRBJ1-5; possible D gene TRBD1, 5 bases. CDR3 size: 14 residues. The V gene lost 0 bases and the J gene lost 6 bases, with 12 bases spanning the gap. Germline assignment: CDR1 SQVTM and CDR2 ANQGSEA. CDR3 amino acids: CSVEDGRDGQPQHF. The CDR3, as DNA: TGCAGCGTTGAAGATGGCAGGGATGGTCAGCCCCAGCATTTT.

The gene calls are TRBV6-5 and TRBJ2-3, with D perhaps matching TRBD2 (5 bases). The CDR3 length is 12 residues. Germline CDR1 reads MNHEY; CDR2 reads SVGAGI. Between the trimmed V and J ends, which lost 5 bases and 14 bases, there was a span of 17 bases. CDR3 in DNA: TGTGCCAGCAGTGCAACTAGGGCCTACTGGTATTTT. Amino acids: CASSATRAYWYF.

The chain carries TRBV28 and TRBJ2-2; 7 bases line up with TRBD1. The V segment lost 3 bases and the J segment 5 bases; nucleotides outside the gene matches: 6. Germline V lookup: CDR1 MDHEN, CDR2 SYDVKM. This CDR3 contains 15 residues. The CDR3 spells CASSFYGQATGELFF. The CDR3 region has the DNA TGTGCCAGCAGTTTTTACGGACAGGCAACCGGGGAGCTGTTTTTT.

The chain combines TRBV2 with TRBJ2-5, with a possible D match to TRBD2 (6 bases). Germline CDR1 reads SNHLY; CDR2 reads FYNNEI. The CDR3 runs 15 residues. Trimming shortened V by 3 bases and J by 4 bases, and 15 bases separated the two germline ends. CDR3 DNA: TGTGCCAGCAGTGACGAGGGCGGGCGGGGAGAGACCCAGTACTTC. Protein sequence: CASSDEGGRGETQYF.

The chain carries TRBV5-1 and TRBJ2-1; 8 nucleotides align to TRBD2. Germline CDR1 reads SGHRS; CDR2 reads YFSETQ. V trimming: 0 bases; J trimming: 4 bases; junction bases outside the gene matches: 3. The CDR3 has 15 residues. The CDR3 reads CASSLDGGRYNEQFF. DNA of the CDR3: TGCGCCAGCAGCTTGGACGGCGGGAGGTACAATGAGCAGTTCTTC.

The gene calls are TRBV2 and TRBJ2-7, with D perhaps matching TRBD1 (6 bases). Looked up from germline, CDR1 is SNHLY and CDR2 is FYNNEI. There are 15 residues in the CDR3. Trimming left V 1 base short and J 3 bases short, with 13 bases between. The CDR3 nucleotides are TGTGCCAGCAGTGAAGGGGCAGGGGACATCTACGAGCAGTACTTC. Translating gives CASSEGAGDIYEQYF.

The rearrangement joins TRBV7-8 to TRBJ2-1; no definite D call. V was clipped by 5 bases and J by 4 bases, with 12 bases between them. The CDR3 is made up of 14 amino acids. Germline V lookup: CDR1 SGHVS, CDR2 FQNEAQ. The CDR3 DNA reads as TGTGCCAGCAGCCTGGATGGCCAGTACAATGAGCAGTTCTTC. Encoded protein: CASSLDGQYNEQFF.

The V call is TRBV28, the J call TRBJ2-7, with 9 bases identical to TRBD2. Germline V lookup: CDR1 MDHEN, CDR2 SYDVKM. The CDR3 has 14 amino acids. Trimming cost V 7 bases and J 7 bases; bases outside gene matches: 11. In DNA, the CDR3 is TGTGCCAGCACCGCCGTTATAGCGGGAGAGGAGCAGTACTTC. It codes for CASTAVIAGEEQYF.

By share, this clone ranks as medium-sized. The chain recombines TRBV6-1 with TRBJ1-1, with D tentatively TRBD1 (6 bases). The CDR3 consists of 14 residues. CDR1 is MNHNS and CDR2 is SASEGT in the germline V gene. The germline V and J ends were trimmed by 6 bases and 6 bases, with 17 bases remaining between them. Here the CDR3 DNA reads TGTGCCAGCAGAATGTCGGGGGCCGGCTCTGAAGCTTTCTTT. Protein sequence: CASRMSGAGSEAFF.

The rearrangement links TRBV28 to TRBJ2-3; TRBD2 matches at 10 bases. This CDR3 is 22 amino acids long. Germline CDR1 MDHEN, CDR2 SYDVKM. The V and J ends lost 3 bases and 3 bases, in that order; junction bases with no gene match: 24. CDR3 in amino acids: CASSFQGAASGRRIMPTDTQYF. The DNA of the CDR3 is TGTGCCAGCAGTTTTCAGGGGGCGGCTAGCGGGAGAAGAATCATGCCAACAGATACGCAGTATTTT.

This sequence joins TRBV6-6 and TRBJ1-1; no definite D call. Germline assignment: CDR1 MNHNY and CDR2 SVGAGI (reference sequence). This CDR3 is built from 11 residues. Trimming pared 6 bases from V and 1 base from J, leaving 3 bases between. In DNA, the CDR3 is TGTGCCAGCAGCTGGAACACTGAAGCTTTCTTT. This gives the protein CASSWNTEAFF.

The chain has TRBV7-3 and TRBJ2-7, with D perhaps given as TRBD1 or TRBD2 (5 bases each). In germline, CDR1 is SGHTA, CDR2 FQGTGA. The length of the CDR3 is 14 residues. Trimming pared 5 bases from V and 2 bases from J, leaving 13 bases between. CDR3 sequence: CASSATGTAYEQYF. The CDR3 DNA reads as TGTGCCAGCAGCGCGACTGGGACGGCCTACGAGCAGTACTTC.

The V call is TRBV7-6, the J call TRBJ2-1; weak D call: TRBD2 (5 bases). Germline-derived CDR1 and CDR2 are SGHVS and FNYEAQ. The V end lost 4 bases, the J end lost 9 bases, and 10 bases lay between the germline ends. CDR3 length: 12 residues. For the CDR3, the DNA is TGTGCCAGCAGCTCTAGGAGGCCTGAGCAGTTCTTC. Translating gives CASSSRRPEQFF.

V gene TRBV6-5 combines with J gene TRBJ2-1; 9 nucleotides line up with TRBD2. The V segment lost 2 bases and the J segment 10 bases; nucleotides outside the gene matches: 12. The germline CDR1 and CDR2 sequences are MNHEY and SVGAGI. The CDR3 runs 16 residues. The DNA of the CDR3 is TGTGCCAGCAGTTACGATTTTCTAGCGGGATTAAGGGAGCAGTTCTTC. Translation gives CASSYDFLAGLREQFF.

V and J are TRBV7-2 and TRBJ2-1; 10 nucleotides agree with TRBD2. V gave up 1 base and J gave up 4 bases; unmatched junction bases: 7. The germline CDR1 and CDR2 sequences are SGHTA and FQGNSA. The CDR3 is 17 residues long. This chain's CDR3 is CASSLESWTSGYNEQFF. For the CDR3, the DNA is TGTGCCAGCAGCTTAGAGAGTTGGACTAGCGGTTACAATGAGCAGTTCTTC.

The chain joins TRBV7-9 to TRBJ1-1; 9 bases align to TRBD1. Germline CDR1 SEHNR, CDR2 FQNEAQ (reference sequence). This CDR3 is 13 amino acids long. V was pared by 5 bases and J by 7 bases, with 5 bases of the junction left unmatched. The CDR3 region has the DNA TGTGCCAGCAGCCCACAGGGGGCCCTTGAAGCTTTCTTT. Encoded protein: CASSPQGALEAFF.

The chain combines TRBV27 with TRBJ2-3; D assignment may be TRBD1 or TRBD2 (5 bases each). The V end lost 7 bases, the J end lost 1 base, and 15 bases lay between the germline ends. The CDR3 extends over 15 amino acids. Germline V CDR1 and CDR2: MNHEY, SMNVEV (reference sequence). CDR3 in amino acids: CASNLLGARTDTQYF. The CDR3 DNA reads as TGTGCCAGCAACCTACTAGGGGCTCGCACAGATACGCAGTATTTT.

The rearrangement joins TRBV5-6 to TRBJ2-1; TRBD1 aligns across 9 bases. Germline assignment: CDR1 SGHDT and CDR2 YYEEEE. Trimming at V came to 2 bases and at J to 2 bases, leaving 2 bases not matched to a gene. The CDR3 is made up of 15 amino acids. CDR3 bases: TGTGCCAGCAGCTTAGGGACAGGGACCTACAATGAGCAGTTCTTC. It encodes CASSLGTGTYNEQFF.

This sequence joins TRBV4-1 and TRBJ1-2, with 7 bases that match TRBD1. The V and J ends lost 0 bases and 4 bases, in that order; junction bases with no gene match: 5. The CDR3 is 15 amino acids. CDR1 is MGHRA and CDR2 is YSYEKL in the germline V gene. The CDR3 loop is CASSQDPTGSYGYTF. CDR3 coding DNA: TGCGCCAGCAGCCAAGACCCGACAGGGTCCTATGGCTACACCTTC.

V usage is TRBV7-9 and J usage is TRBJ1-2; D is uncertain. Looked up from germline, CDR1 is SEHNR and CDR2 is FQNEAQ (reference sequence). The CDR3 extends over 16 amino acids. Trimming removed 5 bases at V and 4 bases at J, with 20 bases between. The CDR3 protein is CASSPPRSWSGYGYTF. Here the CDR3 DNA reads TGTGCCAGCAGCCCGCCCCGATCCTGGTCAGGCTATGGCTACACCTTC.

V and J are TRBV12-5 and TRBJ1-1, with no clear D. Germline CDR1 LGHNT, CDR2 FRNRAP. The CDR3 has 12 amino acids. V lost 2 bases and J 11 bases, leaving 12 bases between the germline ends. The DNA for the CDR3 is TGTGCTAGTGGTTTGCTCCTGGGCCCGGCTTTCTTT. Translation gives CASGLLLGPAFF.